Listed here are 6 T cell receptor beta chains from one sample, sequenced in a study of blood T cell repertoires in COVID-19. Method: immunoSEQ multiplex PCR; TCRdb's copy keeps in-frame clones and lacks some. The sample comprises around 130,000 clones, about 80% of which are singletons, and around 8% rests with the top ten. The sequenced sample was peripheral blood. The receptor set was obtained from a human donor in a cohort sampled during active COVID-19.

A single count supports this clone. The chain recombines TRBV10-2 with TRBJ2-7, with 9 bases identical to TRBD1. The junction had 14 bases not matched to a gene; V was cut back by 3 bases and J by 2 bases. This CDR3 has 18 residues. Germline V CDR1 and CDR2: WSHSY, SAAADI. CDR3 nucleotide sequence: TGCGCCAGCAGTGAATCGAAGCAGGCGGGACAGGGTACCTACGAGCAGTACTTC. Translating gives CASSESKQAGQGTYEQYF.

The chain uses TRBV21-1 and TRBJ1-2; the table gives TRBD1 as D, unverified against the DNA. TRBV21-1 is noted as a pseudogene. CDR3 length: 15 amino acids. The DNA for the CDR3 is TGTGCCAGCAGCACCCAGGGGGCGCACAGGTATGGCTACACCTTC. Encoded protein: CASSTQGAHRYGYTF.

This clone was seen a single time. The CDR3 DNA sequence: TGTGCCAGCAGCCAAAGGGATACCGGGACAGGGGGTGGCTACACCTTC. This sequence encodes CASSQRDTGTGGGYTF. The V and J genes are TRBV3-1 (or the pseudogene TRBV3-2) and TRBJ1-2; 11 bases are shared with TRBD1. Germline V lookup: CDR1 LGHDT, CDR2 YNNKEL (reference sequence). This CDR3 is 16 amino acids long. V lost 2 bases, J lost 7 bases, and 9 bases stayed unmatched.

The genes are TRBV28 and TRBJ2-2, with TRBD1 matching 10 bases. CDR1 is MDHEN and CDR2 is SYDVKM in the germline V gene. The CDR3 extends over 17 amino acids. The V gene end was trimmed by 1 base and the J gene end by 4 bases; junction bases not matched to a gene: 6. The chain's CDR3 is CASSLLSDRGFTGELFF. As DNA, the CDR3 is TGTGCCAGCAGTTTATTGTCGGACAGGGGGTTCACCGGGGAGCTGTTTTTT.

The gene calls are TRBV19 and TRBJ1-1; TRBD1 matches 8 bases. The V gene end was trimmed by 4 bases and the J gene end by 3 bases; junction bases not matched to a gene: 7. CDR1 is LNHDA, CDR2 SQIVND, per germline (reference sequence). This CDR3 has 15 residues. CDR3 DNA sequence: TGTGCCAGTAGTAGCCCCCCGGACAGGGACACTGAAGCTTTCTTT. Translation: CASSSPPDRDTEAFF.

This chain links TRBV5-1 with TRBJ1-1, with 8 bases fitting TRBD1. The CDR3 has 13 residues. Germline assignment: CDR1 SGHRS and CDR2 YFSETQ. Germline trimming cut 5 bases from V and 4 bases from J; bases unmatched to any gene: 4. In nucleotides, the CDR3 is TGCGCCAGCAGAGTTACAGGGGGCACTGAAGCTTTCTTT. Protein product: CASRVTGGTEAFF.